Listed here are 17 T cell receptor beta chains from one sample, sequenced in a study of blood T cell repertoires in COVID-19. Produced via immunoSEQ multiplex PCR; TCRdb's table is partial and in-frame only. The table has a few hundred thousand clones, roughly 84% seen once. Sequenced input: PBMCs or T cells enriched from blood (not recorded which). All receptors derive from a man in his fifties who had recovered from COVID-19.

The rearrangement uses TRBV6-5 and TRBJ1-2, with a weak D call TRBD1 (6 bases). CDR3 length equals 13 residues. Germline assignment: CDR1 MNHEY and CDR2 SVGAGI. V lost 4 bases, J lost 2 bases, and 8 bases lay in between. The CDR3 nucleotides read TGTGCCAGCAGTTTAGGACAGAACTATGGCTACACCTTC. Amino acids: CASSLGQNYGYTF.

This CDR3 is CASSPADYGYTF. The CDR3 nucleotides are TGTGCCAGCTCACCGGCTGATTATGGCTACACCTTC. The chain uses TRBV18 and TRBJ1-2; D unclear. Deletions cut 3 bases from V and 5 bases from J, with 7 bases between. Germline lookup yields CDR1 KGHSH and CDR2 LQKENI. CDR3 length: 12 residues.

The chain's CDR3 is CASSSIQGNNSPLHF. The CDR3 DNA reads TGTGCCAGCAGCTCGATCCAGGGAAATAATTCACCCCTCCACTTT. This chain joins TRBV7-9 and TRBJ1-6, with a possible D match to TRBD1 (5 bases). With 4 bases removed from V and 5 bases from J, the gap between germline ends came to 12 bases. Germline values: CDR1 SEHNR, CDR2 FQNEAQ (reference sequence). The CDR3 covers 15 residues.

CDR3 in DNA: TGTGCCAGCAGCTTAGGATACGGGGTCGGCGAGGCTAACTATGGCTACACCTTC. Amino acid sequence: CASSLGYGVGEANYGYTF. V is TRBV7-2 and J is TRBJ1-2, with no clear D. This CDR3 region has 18 residues. CDR1 and CDR2 from the germline V gene are SGHTA and FQGNSA. V lost 1 base and J lost 0, with 18 bases in between.

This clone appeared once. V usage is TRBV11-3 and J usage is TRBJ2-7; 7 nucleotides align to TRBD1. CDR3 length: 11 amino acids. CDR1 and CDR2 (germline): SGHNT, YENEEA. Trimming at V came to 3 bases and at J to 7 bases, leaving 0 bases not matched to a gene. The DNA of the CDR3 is TGTGCCAGCAGCTTCAGGGGGGAGCAGTACTTC. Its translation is CASSFRGEQYF. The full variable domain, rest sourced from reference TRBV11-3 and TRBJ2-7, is EAGVVQSPRYKIIEKKQPVAFWCNPISGHNTLYWYLQNLGQGPELLIRYENEEAVDDSQLPKDRFSAERLKGVDSTLKIQPAELGDSAVYLCASSFRGEQYFGPGTRLTVT.

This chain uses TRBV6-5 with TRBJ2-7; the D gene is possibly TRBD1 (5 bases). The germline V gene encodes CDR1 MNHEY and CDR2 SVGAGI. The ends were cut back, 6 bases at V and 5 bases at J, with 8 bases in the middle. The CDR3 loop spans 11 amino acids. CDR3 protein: CASSQGDEQYF. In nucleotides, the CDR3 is TGTGCCAGCAGCCAAGGGGACGAGCAGTACTTC.

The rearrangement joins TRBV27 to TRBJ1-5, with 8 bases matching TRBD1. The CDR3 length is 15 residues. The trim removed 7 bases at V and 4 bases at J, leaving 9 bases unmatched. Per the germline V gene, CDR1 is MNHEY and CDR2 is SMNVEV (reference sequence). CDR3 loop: CASTAGTGLNQPQHF. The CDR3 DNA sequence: TGTGCCAGCACCGCCGGGACAGGTCTTAATCAGCCCCAGCATTTT.

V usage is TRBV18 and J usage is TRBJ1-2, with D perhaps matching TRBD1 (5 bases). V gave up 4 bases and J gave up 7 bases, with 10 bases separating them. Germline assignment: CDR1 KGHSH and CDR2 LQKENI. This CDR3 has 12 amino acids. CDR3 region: CASSRERGGYTF. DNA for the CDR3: TGTGCCAGCTCACGAGAAAGGGGTGGCTACACCTTC.

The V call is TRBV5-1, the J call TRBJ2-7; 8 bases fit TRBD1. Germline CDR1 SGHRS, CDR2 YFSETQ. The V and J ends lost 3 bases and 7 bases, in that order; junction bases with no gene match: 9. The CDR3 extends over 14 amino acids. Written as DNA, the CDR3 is TGCGCCAGCAGCTCCCAGGGGGCGCGAAGGGAGCAGTACTTC. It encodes CASSSQGARREQYF.

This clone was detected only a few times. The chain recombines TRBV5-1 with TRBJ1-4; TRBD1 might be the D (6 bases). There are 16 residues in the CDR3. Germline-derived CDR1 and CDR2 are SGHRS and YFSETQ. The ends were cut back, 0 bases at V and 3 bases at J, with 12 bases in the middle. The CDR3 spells CASSLEGQGPNEKLFF. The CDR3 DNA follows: TGCGCCAGCAGCTTGGAAGGGCAGGGGCCTAATGAAAAACTGTTTTTT.

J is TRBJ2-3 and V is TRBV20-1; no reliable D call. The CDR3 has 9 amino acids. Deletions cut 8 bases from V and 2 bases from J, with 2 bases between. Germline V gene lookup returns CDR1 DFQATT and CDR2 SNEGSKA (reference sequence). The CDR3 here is CSLTDTQYF. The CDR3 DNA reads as TGCAGTCTCACAGATACGCAGTATTTT.

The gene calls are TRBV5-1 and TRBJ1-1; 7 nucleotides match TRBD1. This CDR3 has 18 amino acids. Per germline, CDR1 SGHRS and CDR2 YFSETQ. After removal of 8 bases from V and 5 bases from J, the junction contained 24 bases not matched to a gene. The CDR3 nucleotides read TGCGCCAGTCGGGACAGACAGAATCCCTCCAATTCTTGGACTGAAGCTTTCTTT. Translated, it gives CASRDRQNPSNSWTEAFF. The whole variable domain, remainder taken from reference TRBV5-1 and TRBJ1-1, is KAGVTQTPRYLIKTRGQQVTLSCSPISGHRSVSWYQQTPGQGLQFLFEYFSETQRNKGNFPGRFSGRQFSNSRSEMNVSTLELGDSALYLCASRDRQNPSNSWTEAFFGQGTRLTVV.

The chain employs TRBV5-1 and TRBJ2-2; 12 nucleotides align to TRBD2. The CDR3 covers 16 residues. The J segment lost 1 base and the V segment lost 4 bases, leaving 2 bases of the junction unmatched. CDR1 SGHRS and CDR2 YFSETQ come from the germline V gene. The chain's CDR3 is CASSLGLAGNTGELFF. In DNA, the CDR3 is TGCGCCAGCAGCCTGGGACTAGCGGGGAACACCGGGGAGCTGTTTTTT.

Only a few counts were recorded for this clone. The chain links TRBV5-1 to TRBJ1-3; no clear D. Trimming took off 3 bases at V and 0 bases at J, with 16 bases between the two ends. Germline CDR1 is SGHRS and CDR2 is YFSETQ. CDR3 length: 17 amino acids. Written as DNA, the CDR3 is TGCGCCAGCAGCTATGCAGGAGGAGGCCTCTCTGGAAACACCATATATTTT. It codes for CASSYAGGGLSGNTIYF.

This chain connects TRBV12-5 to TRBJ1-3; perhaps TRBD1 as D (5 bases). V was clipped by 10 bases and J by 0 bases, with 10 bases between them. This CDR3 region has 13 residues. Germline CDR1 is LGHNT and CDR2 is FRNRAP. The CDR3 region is CATDSRSGNTIYF. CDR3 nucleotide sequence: TGTGCTACCGACAGCCGCTCTGGAAACACCATATATTTT.

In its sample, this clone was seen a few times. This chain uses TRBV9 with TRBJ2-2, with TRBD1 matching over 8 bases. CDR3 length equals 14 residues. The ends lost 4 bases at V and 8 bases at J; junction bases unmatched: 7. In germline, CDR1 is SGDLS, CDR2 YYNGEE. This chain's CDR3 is CASSPRTGLGELFF. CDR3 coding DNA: TGTGCCAGCAGCCCAAGGACAGGGCTGGGGGAGCTGTTTTTT. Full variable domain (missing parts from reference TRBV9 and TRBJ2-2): DSGVTQTPKHLITATGQRVTLRCSPRSGDLSVYWYQQSLDQGLQFLIQYYNGEERAKGNILERFSAQQFPDLHSELNLSSLELGDSALYFCASSPRTGLGELFFGEGSRLTVL.

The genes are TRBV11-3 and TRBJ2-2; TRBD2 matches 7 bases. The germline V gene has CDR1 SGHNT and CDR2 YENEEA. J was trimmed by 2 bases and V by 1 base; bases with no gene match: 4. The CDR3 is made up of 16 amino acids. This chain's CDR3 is CASSLGAGTNTGELFF. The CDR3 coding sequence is TGTGCCAGCAGCTTAGGAGCGGGAACAAACACCGGGGAGCTGTTTTTT.